This is a list of T cell receptor beta chains from one sample in a study of CD8+CD57+ T cells in acquired aplastic anemia. MiXCR, run by TCRdb on the reads, gives a single entry per CDR3 protein. The sample has some 150,000 distinct CDR3 sequences, about two thirds seen once; the top ten hold approximately 42%. The sequenced sample was sorted CD4+, CD8+, or CD8+CD57+ T cells (not recorded which) from PBMCs. All receptors derive from a human donor with aplastic anemia. CDR3s include the opening cysteine and the closing phenylalanine or tryptophan. A D gene is named only where the DNA matches it firmly. Clone size is stated in some rows and not others, as once, few, many or a class when expanded.

v_gene	d_gene	j_gene	abundance	CDR3aa	CDR3nt
TRBV5-8	.	TRBJ2-7	few	CASSAYRVDYEQYF	TGTGCCAGCAGCGCCTACAGGGTGGACTACGAGCAGTACTTC
TRBV2	.	TRBJ2-5	.	CASSDRGETQYF	TGTGCCAGCAGTGATCGGGGAGAGACCCAGTACTTC
TRBV24-1	.	TRBJ1-1	.	CATSESGRSSGAFF	TGTGCCACCAGTGAGTCCGGGCGATCCAGTGGTGCTTTCTTT
TRBV15	TRBD1	TRBJ1-1	few	CATSGTGVRTEAFF	TGTGCCACCAGCGGTACAGGGGTTCGGACTGAAGCTTTCTTT
TRBV24-1	.	TRBJ2-3	.	CATSDLQNTDTQYF	TGTGCCACCAGTGATTTACAGAATACAGATACGCAGTATTTT
TRBV20-1	TRBD1	TRBJ1-1	few	CSARETGDEAFF	TGCAGTGCTAGAGAGACAGGGGATGAAGCTTTCTTT
TRBV9	.	TRBJ2-5	once	CASRLDTFLQETQYF	TGCGCCAGCAGATTGGACACTTTCCTACAAGAGACCCAGTACTTC
TRBV19	TRBD2	TRBJ2-5	few	CASPRGDETQYF	TGTGCCAGTCCGCGGGGGGATGAGACCCAGTACTTC
TRBV24-1	.	TRBJ2-5	.	CATSGTGSETQYF	TGTGCCACCAGCGGAACAGGTTCAGAGACCCAGTACTTC
TRBV19	.	TRBJ1-5	.	CASSRFGQPQHF	TGTGCCAGTAGCCGCTTTGGGCAGCCCCAGCATTTT
TRBV7-2	TRBD2	TRBJ2-3	.	CASSRLAAITDTQYF	TGTGCCAGCAGCCGACTAGCGGCTATCACAGATACGCAGTATTTT
TRBV14	.	TRBJ2-1	.	CASSLDPSTEQFF	TGTGCCAGCAGCCTCGATCCTAGTACTGAGCAGTTCTTC
TRBV2	TRBD1	TRBJ1-6	.	CASNDRGGYGSPLHF	TGTGCCAGCAACGACAGGGGGGGTTACGGTTCACCCCTCCACTTT
TRBV2	.	TRBJ2-7	.	CASSEVPRGYEQYF	TGTGCCAGCAGTGAAGTTCCCAGGGGTTACGAGCAGTACTTC
TRBV11-2	TRBD1	TRBJ2-5	.	CASSSDRAWKETQYF	TGTGCCAGCAGCTCAGACAGGGCCTGGAAGGAGACCCAGTACTTC
TRBV7-9	.	TRBJ1-1	.	CASSLIQLEAFF	TGTGCCAGCAGCTTAATACAGCTTGAAGCTTTCTTT
TRBV9	.	TRBJ2-5	.	CASNRGGVGETRYF	TGTGCCAGCAACCGAGGCGGGGTTGGAGAGACCCGGTACTTC
TRBV2	.	TRBJ1-5	once	CASSEWAGGNQPQHF	TGTGCCAGCAGTGAGTGGGCAGGAGGGAATCAGCCCCAGCATTTT
TRBV20-1	TRBD1	TRBJ2-2	once	CSARAGTGGAGPLNTGELFF	TGCAGTGCTAGAGCTGGTACAGGGGGCGCTGGCCCCTTGAACACCGGGGAGCTGTTTTTT
TRBV19	TRBD1	TRBJ1-1	once	CASSIGQGGEAFF	TGTGCCAGTAGTATTGGACAGGGGGGTGAAGCTTTCTTT
TRBV5-1	TRBD1	TRBJ1-2	.	CASIPFTGGPGYTF	TGCGCCAGCATCCCTTTTACAGGGGGCCCTGGCTACACCTTC
TRBV12-3/TRBV12-4	TRBD2	TRBJ2-3	.	CASSSTGTSSDTQYF	TGTGCCAGCAGTTCGACCGGGACTAGCAGTGATACGCAGTATTTT
TRBV7-2	.	TRBJ2-7	.	CASSSPPGTPSYEQYF	TGTGCCAGCAGCTCTCCGCCCGGGACACCTTCCTACGAGCAGTACTTC
TRBV7-2	TRBD1	TRBJ2-7	.	CASSLKGQRSYEQYF	TGTGCCAGCAGCTTAAAGGGACAGCGCTCCTACGAGCAGTACTTC
TRBV9	.	TRBJ2-7	once	CASSDSGNEQYF	TGTGCCAGCAGCGATAGTGGGAACGAGCAGTACTTC
TRBV7-9	.	TRBJ2-7	few	CASSHGDEQYF	TGTGCCAGCAGCCATGGGGACGAGCAGTACTTC
TRBV29-1	TRBD1	TRBJ2-3	.	CSVGTGTSDTQYF	TGCAGCGTCGGGACAGGGACCTCAGATACGCAGTATTTT
TRBV29-1	.	TRBJ1-2	.	CSVELDRGYGYTF	TGCAGCGTTGAATTGGACAGAGGCTATGGCTACACCTTC
TRBV7-9	TRBD1	TRBJ1-6	.	CASSPADRNSPLHF	TGTGCCAGCAGCCCAGCGGACAGGAATTCACCCCTCCACTTT
TRBV7-2	TRBD1	TRBJ2-5	.	CASKIGGGYQETQYF	TGTGCCAGCAAGATAGGGGGCGGGTACCAAGAGACCCAGTACTTC
TRBV7-9	TRBD1	TRBJ2-5	.	CASSGTGGSAQYF	TGTGCCAGCAGCGGTACAGGGGGCTCGGCCCAGTACTTC
TRBV6-4	.	TRBJ1-1	many	CASRATENTEAFF	TGTGCCAGCAGAGCCACAGAGAACACTGAAGCTTTCTTT
TRBV29-1	TRBD2	TRBJ2-3	.	CSVEGGTGPYTQYF	TGCAGCGTTGAGGGGGGGACCGGACCCTATACGCAGTATTTT
TRBV2	.	TRBJ2-2	.	CARGTTVRTGELFF	TGTGCCAGGGGCACGACAGTACGGACCGGGGAGCTGTTTTTT
TRBV10-3	TRBD1	TRBJ2-7	many	CAISPRDRASYEQYF	TGTGCCATCAGTCCGCGGGACAGGGCCAGCTACGAGCAGTACTTC
TRBV7-9	.	TRBJ2-7	.	CASSFLRHEQYF	TGTGCCAGCAGCTTCCTCCGACACGAGCAGTACTTC
TRBV24-1	TRBD2	TRBJ2-1	.	CATSGSTGGHLNEQFF	TGTGCCACCAGTGGGTCAACGGGGGGGCATCTTAATGAGCAGTTCTTC
TRBV29-1	.	TRBJ2-7	.	CSVHVTITYEQYF	TGCAGCGTTCATGTTACCATAACCTACGAGCAGTACTTC
TRBV29-1	.	TRBJ2-1	.	CSVDLGTEQFF	TGCAGCGTTGATTTGGGGACCGAGCAGTTCTTC
TRBV2	.	TRBJ1-3	.	CASSARSISSGNTIYF	TGTGCCAGCAGTGCCAGGAGCATTTCCTCTGGAAACACCATATATTTT
TRBV7-6	TRBD1	TRBJ2-5	.	CASSLTGPKETQYF	TGTGCCAGCAGCTTGACAGGGCCGAAAGAGACCCAGTACTTC
TRBV20-1	.	TRBJ2-1	.	CSAPGSGDNEQFF	TGCAGTGCCCCAGGGTCGGGAGACAATGAGCAGTTCTTC
TRBV29-1	.	TRBJ2-2	once	CSVEDRSSTGELFF	TGCAGCGTTGAAGATCGGAGTTCGACCGGGGAGCTGTTTTTT
TRBV15	.	TRBJ1-3	few	CATSRGAGNTIYF	TGTGCCACCAGCAGAGGGGCTGGAAACACCATATATTTT
TRBV3-1	.	TRBJ1-5	few	CASSQEGWGNQPQHF	TGTGCCAGCAGCCAGGAGGGCTGGGGCAATCAGCCCCAGCATTTT
TRBV5-1	.	TRBJ1-5	.	CASSLVSGVGPQHF	TGCGCCAGCAGCTTGGTGTCAGGGGTCGGGCCCCAGCATTTT
TRBV7-2	.	TRBJ1-3	.	CASSPDGNYGYTIYF	TGTGCCAGCAGCCCGGACGGAAACTATGGCTACACCATATATTTT
TRBV5-6	TRBD2	TRBJ2-7	few	CASRLGLAGADEQYF	TGTGCCAGCAGATTGGGACTAGCGGGAGCGGACGAGCAGTACTTC
TRBV7-8	.	TRBJ2-2	.	CASSPLQETNTGELFF	TGTGCCAGCAGCCCCTTACAGGAGACGAACACCGGGGAGCTGTTTTTT
TRBV30	.	TRBJ1-6	once	CAWRVQEYSPLHF	TGTGCCTGGAGGGTACAGGAGTATTCACCCCTCCACTTT
TRBV12-1	.	TRBJ2-7	once	CASSFRSEDRETSGQYF	TGTGCCAGCAGCTTTCGGTCGGAGGACAGGGAGACTTCGGGGCAGTACTTC
TRBV20-1	TRBD1	TRBJ1-5	.	CSARGQGGQPQHF	TGCAGTGCTAGGGGACAGGGAGGTCAGCCCCAGCATTTT
TRBV7-9	.	TRBJ1-5	.	CASAGGQLFNQPQHF	TGTGCCAGCGCCGGGGGCCAGCTATTCAATCAGCCCCAGCATTTT
TRBV7-9	TRBD1	TRBJ2-5	.	CASSPIFRQGEETQYF	TGTGCCAGCAGCCCGATTTTTAGACAGGGAGAAGAGACCCAGTACTTC
TRBV19	TRBD1	TRBJ1-1	.	CASRTGADTEAFF	TGTGCCAGTCGGACAGGGGCGGACACTGAAGCTTTCTTT